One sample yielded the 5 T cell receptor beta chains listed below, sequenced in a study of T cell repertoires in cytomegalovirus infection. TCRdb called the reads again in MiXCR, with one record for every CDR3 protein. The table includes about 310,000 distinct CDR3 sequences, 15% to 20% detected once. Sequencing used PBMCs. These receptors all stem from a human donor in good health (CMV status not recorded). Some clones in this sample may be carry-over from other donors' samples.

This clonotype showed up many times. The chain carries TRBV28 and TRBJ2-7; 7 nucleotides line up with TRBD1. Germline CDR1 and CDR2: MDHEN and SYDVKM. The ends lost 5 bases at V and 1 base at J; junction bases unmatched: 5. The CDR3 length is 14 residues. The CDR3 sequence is CASSMTGWSYEQYF. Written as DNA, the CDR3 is TGTGCCAGCAGTATGACAGGGTGGTCCTACGAGCAGTACTTC.

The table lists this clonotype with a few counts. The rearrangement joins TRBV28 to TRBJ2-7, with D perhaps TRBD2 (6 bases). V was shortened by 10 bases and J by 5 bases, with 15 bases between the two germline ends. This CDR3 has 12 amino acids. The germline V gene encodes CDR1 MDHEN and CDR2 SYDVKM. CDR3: CATFGSGDEQYF. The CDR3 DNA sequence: TGTGCCACTTTCGGGTCGGGAGACGAGCAGTACTTC.

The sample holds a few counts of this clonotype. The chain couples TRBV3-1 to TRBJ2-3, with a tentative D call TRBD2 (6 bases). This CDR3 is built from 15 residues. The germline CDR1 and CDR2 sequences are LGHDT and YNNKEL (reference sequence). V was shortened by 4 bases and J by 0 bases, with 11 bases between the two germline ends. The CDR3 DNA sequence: TGTGCCAGCAGCCCTCTGGAGGGAAGCACAGATACGCAGTATTTT. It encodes CASSPLEGSTDTQYF.

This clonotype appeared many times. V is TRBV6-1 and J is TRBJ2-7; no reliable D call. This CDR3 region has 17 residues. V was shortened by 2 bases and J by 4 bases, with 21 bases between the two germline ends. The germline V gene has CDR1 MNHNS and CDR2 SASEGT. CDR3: CASSETSGTVLRYEQYF. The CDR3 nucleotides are TGTGCCAGCAGTGAAACTTCCGGTACAGTTTTACGATACGAGCAGTACTTC.

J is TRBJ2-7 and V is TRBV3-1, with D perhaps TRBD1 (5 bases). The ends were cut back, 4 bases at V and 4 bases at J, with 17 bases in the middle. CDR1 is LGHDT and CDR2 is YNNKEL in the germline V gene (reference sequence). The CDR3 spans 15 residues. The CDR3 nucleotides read TGTGCCAGCAGCCCTCTAAGGACAACTCGGTACGAGCAGTACTTC. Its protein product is CASSPLRTTRYEQYF.